The source of this T cell receptor beta chain is a study of blood T cells in healthy people across ages. Findings and caveats of the study: Using unsorted PBMCs precluded a conclusive naive versus antigen-experienced comparison. It was the long-lived donors that had more naive CD4+ cells and higher diversity than aged donors.

The length of the CDR3 is 11 residues. V lost 6 bases and J 5 bases, leaving 8 bases between the germline ends. Primers used in a second PCR of about 7 to 12 cycles were a sample-barcoded 5' primer and a J-beta primer mix. One entry per CDR3 protein results from TCRdb running MiXCR on the 5' RACE reads. The sample consists of about 780,000 distinct CDR3 sequences, roughly 26% of them appearing once. A note on this clonotype: Its antigen is currently unknown.

The sample was also linked to a second study, of T cells of mothers and their children.

Source material: blood. This receptor was identified in a boy younger than 18 in good health. V and J are TRBV12-3 or TRBV12-4 and TRBJ2-7; D not resolved. The CDR3 loop is CASSSEDEQYF. The CDR3 DNA reads TGTGCCAGCAGCTCCGAGGACGAGCAGTACTTC.